These 28 T cell receptor beta chains share one sample of origin, sequenced in a study of blood T cell repertoires in COVID-19. Sequencing used immunoSEQ multiplex PCR; TCRdb keeps in-frame clones, though not all of them. The profile shows a few hundred thousand clones, more than 80% of them singletons. Sequences were obtained from peripheral blood. The receptors derive from a woman between 45 and 60 years old with COVID-19, enrolled during active disease.

This clone was recorded once. The chain employs TRBV4-1 and TRBJ1-2; tentative D call: TRBD1 (6 bases). The CDR3 totals 14 residues. Per the germline V gene, CDR1 is MGHRA and CDR2 is YSYEKL. V was clipped by 5 bases and J by 6 bases, with 16 bases between them. The CDR3 reads CASSSTGGGDGYTF. CDR3 DNA sequence: TGCGCCAGCAGCTCGACTGGAGGGGGGGATGGCTACACCTTC.

V usage is TRBV7-2 and J usage is TRBJ2-5; 15 nucleotides match TRBD2. Germline CDR1 is SGHTA and CDR2 is FQGNSA. This CDR3 is 17 amino acids long. Germline trimming cut 5 bases from V and 5 bases from J; bases unmatched to any gene: 9. The CDR3 loop reads CASSTWTSGRARETQYF. CDR3 nucleotides: TGTGCCAGCAGCACATGGACTAGCGGGAGGGCCAGGGAGACCCAGTACTTC.

The rearrangement uses TRBV5-1 and TRBJ1-2, with a weak D call TRBD1 (6 bases). V gave up 4 bases and J gave up 2 bases, with 15 bases separating them. Germline V lookup: CDR1 SGHRS, CDR2 YFSETQ. This CDR3 has 15 amino acids. Here the CDR3 reads CASSPGPGQNYGYTF. CDR3 DNA: TGCGCCAGCAGCCCGGGGCCCGGACAGAACTATGGCTACACCTTC.

The rearrangement links TRBV25-1 to TRBJ2-1; TRBD2 matches 15 bases. V shed 4 bases, J shed 7 bases, and the junction held 2 bases outside the gene matches. There are 15 residues in the CDR3. The germline V gene encodes CDR1 MGHDK and CDR2 SYGVNS. The CDR3 region is CASSGGLAGGNEQFF. In nucleotides, the CDR3 is TGTGCCAGCAGTGGGGGACTAGCGGGAGGAAATGAGCAGTTCTTC.

CDR3 coding DNA: TGTGCCAGCCGGACAGAACTGAATTCACCCCTCCACTTT. It is translated as CASRTELNSPLHF. The chain joins TRBV18 to TRBJ1-6, with D possibly TRBD1 on 6 matching bases. V was pared by 8 bases and J by 7 bases, with 12 bases between. The CDR3 sequence is 13 residues long. Germline V gene sequence: CDR1 KGHSH, CDR2 LQKENI.

V usage is TRBV27 and J usage is TRBJ1-1; 9 positions agree with TRBD1. Losses at the gene ends were 5 bases for V and 3 bases for J; bases not matched to a gene: 4. The CDR3 totals 14 residues. CDR1 MNHEY and CDR2 SMNVEV come from the germline V gene (reference sequence). Written as DNA, the CDR3 is TGTGCCAGCAGTATCGACAGGGGGTACACTGAAGCTTTCTTT. Its translation is CASSIDRGYTEAFF.

V usage is TRBV3-1 (or the pseudogene TRBV3-2) and J usage is TRBJ2-3; TRBD1 might be the D (6 bases). The CDR3 length is 13 residues. Trimming took off 3 bases at V and 10 bases at J, with 14 bases between the two ends. Germline V CDR1 and CDR2: LGHDT, YNNKEL (reference sequence). CDR3 amino acids: CASSHWDTFAQYF. CDR3 in DNA: TGTGCCAGCAGCCACTGGGACACCTTTGCGCAGTATTTT.

This chain connects TRBV19 to TRBJ1-5; a weak D match, TRBD1 (6 bases). This CDR3 has 14 residues. V was clipped by 3 bases and J by 0 bases, with 6 bases between them. Germline V gene lookup returns CDR1 LNHDA and CDR2 SQIVND (reference sequence). CDR3 loop: CASSMGASNQPQHF. The CDR3 DNA sequence: TGTGCCAGTAGTATGGGGGCTAGCAATCAGCCCCAGCATTTT.

This chain joins TRBV7-9 and TRBJ2-5; TRBD1 matches at 9 bases. Trimming cost V 1 base and J 5 bases; bases outside gene matches: 14. CDR1 and CDR2 from the germline V gene are SEHNR and FQNEAQ (reference sequence). This CDR3 spans 18 amino acids. The CDR3 reads CASSLVTKQGAWGETQYF. CDR3 nucleotide sequence: TGTGCCAGCAGCTTAGTTACAAAACAGGGGGCATGGGGGGAGACCCAGTACTTC.

This clone was seen only a few times. The V call is TRBV6-5, the J call TRBJ1-3, with D possibly TRBD1 on 6 matching bases. There are 15 residues in the CDR3. With 6 bases removed from V and 1 base from J, the gap between germline ends came to 13 bases. Germline V gene lookup returns CDR1 MNHEY and CDR2 SVGAGI. CDR3 nucleotides: TGTGCCAGCAGGCCCCCTGGGACATCTGGAAACACCATATATTTT. Translating gives CASRPPGTSGNTIYF.

The chain joins TRBV13 to TRBJ2-7; 14 bases align to TRBD2. Germline-derived CDR1 and CDR2 are PRHDT and FYEKMQ (reference sequence). Trimming at V came to 2 bases and at J to 7 bases, leaving 7 bases not matched to a gene. The CDR3 length is 16 residues. The CDR3 reads CASSLRLAGGPGEQYF. The CDR3 DNA sequence: TGTGCCAGCAGCTTACGACTAGCGGGAGGGCCAGGAGAGCAGTACTTC.

V gene TRBV5-4 combines with J gene TRBJ2-5, with D perhaps TRBD1 (6 bases). The V gene's germline CDR1 is SGHNT and CDR2 YYREEE (reference sequence). The CDR3 length is 14 residues. V lost 3 bases to trimming and J lost 5 bases, with 14 bases between them. CDR3 DNA: TGTGCCAGCAGCTATGACAGGTCGCGGGAGACCCAGTACTTC. This encodes CASSYDRSRETQYF.

This chain connects TRBV7-9 to TRBJ1-1; TRBD1 matches at 10 bases. Looked up from germline, CDR1 is SEHNR and CDR2 is FQNEAQ (reference sequence). The J segment lost 1 base and the V segment lost 5 bases, leaving 10 bases of the junction unmatched. CDR3 length: 17 amino acids. The CDR3 reads CASSPRDRGPQNTEAFF. In nucleotides, the CDR3 is TGTGCCAGCAGCCCCCGGGACAGGGGACCTCAGAACACTGAAGCTTTCTTT.

This chain links TRBV6-5 with TRBJ1-1; D may be TRBD1 (5 bases). Germline V gene lookup returns CDR1 MNHEY and CDR2 SVGAGI. Trimming took 6 bases from V and 10 from J, leaving 12 bases between them. This CDR3 has 11 residues. The CDR3 nucleotides are TGTGCCAGCAGCGCTGGACAAGGAGCTTTCTTT. Protein: CASSAGQGAFF.

The rearrangement joins TRBV12-5 to TRBJ2-7; 7 bases align to TRBD1. The J segment lost 3 bases and the V segment lost 2 bases, leaving 7 bases of the junction unmatched. The V gene's germline CDR1 is LGHNT and CDR2 FRNRAP. The CDR3 spans 15 residues. The CDR3 coding sequence is TGTGCTAGTGGTTTGACTCCGGGACAGAGCTACGAGCAGTACTTC. It yields the protein CASGLTPGQSYEQYF.

V usage is TRBV3-1 (or the pseudogene TRBV3-2) and J usage is TRBJ1-6; D remains unclear. This CDR3 region has 15 residues. In germline, CDR1 is LGHDT, CDR2 YNNKEL (reference sequence). Deletions cut 3 bases from V and 5 bases from J, with 11 bases between. The CDR3 region has the DNA TGTGCCAGCAGCCAGCAACCGGGAAATAATTCACCCCTCCACTTT. This sequence encodes CASSQQPGNNSPLHF.

This chain links TRBV6-5 with TRBJ1-4, with a weak D call TRBD1 (6 bases). The length of the CDR3 is 14 residues. CDR1 is MNHEY and CDR2 is SVGAGI in the germline V gene. Trimming took off 5 bases at V and 5 bases at J, with 12 bases between the two ends. CDR3 residues: CASSLDRGNEKLFF. CDR3 in DNA: TGTGCCAGCAGTCTGGACAGAGGCAATGAAAAACTGTTTTTT.

This clone was seen once. The rearrangement uses TRBV13 and TRBJ2-7; D is possibly TRBD2 (5 bases). Germline CDR1 PRHDT, CDR2 FYEKMQ (reference sequence). V was cut by 3 bases and J by 10 bases, with 16 bases left in between. The CDR3 spans 13 residues. CDR3 nucleotides: TGTGCCAGCAGCTTCGGACTTGACCTGGATCAGTACTTC. Amino acid sequence: CASSFGLDLDQYF.

The rearrangement joins TRBV29-1 to TRBJ2-3; D is perhaps TRBD2 (7 bases). Trimming cost V 6 bases and J 6 bases, with 19 bases left between them. Germline V CDR1 and CDR2: SQVTM, ANQGSEA. The CDR3 is 14 amino acids. The CDR3 bases are TGCAGCGTGAGGGTCGGGGGGCGGAGTGATACGCAGTATTTT. Its translation is CSVRVGGRSDTQYF.

Here the CDR3 DNA reads TGTGCCAGTACTGACAGCTCTGGAAACACCATATATTTT. It is translated as CASTDSSGNTIYF. The J gene is TRBJ1-3, the V gene TRBV5-6; weak D call: TRBD1 (5 bases). Trimming removed 8 bases from V and 0 bases from J, with 9 bases in between. Germline V CDR1 and CDR2: SGHDT, YYEEEE. The CDR3 is made up of 13 amino acids.

The chain carries TRBV19 and TRBJ2-3; no clear D gene. CDR3 length: 15 amino acids. Germline lookup yields CDR1 LNHDA and CDR2 SQIVND (reference sequence). Trimming took off 3 bases at V and 2 bases at J, with 12 bases between the two ends. The CDR3 DNA reads TGTGCCAGTAGTATCAGTGGCGGCCTCACAGATACGCAGTATTTT. Translating gives CASSISGGLTDTQYF.

V and J are TRBV15 and TRBJ1-5; D is undetermined. Germline CDR1 reads LNHNV; CDR2 reads YYDKDF (reference sequence). Between the trimmed V and J ends, which lost 1 base and 4 bases, there was a span of 2 bases. The CDR3 contains 12 residues. Written as DNA, the CDR3 is TGTGCCACCAGCAGAGTAAATCAGCCCCAGCATTTT. Translating gives CATSRVNQPQHF.

V gene TRBV29-1 combines with J gene TRBJ2-7; maybe TRBD2 (5 bases). The V gene lost 6 bases and the J gene lost 2 bases, with 11 bases spanning the gap. The CDR3 is 12 amino acids. Germline V CDR1 and CDR2: SQVTM, ANQGSEA. As DNA, the CDR3 is TGCAGCGTCCAAGGAGGCGCCTACGAGCAGTACTTC. Protein sequence: CSVQGGAYEQYF.

The chain carries TRBV30 and TRBJ1-3; D gene ambiguous. This CDR3 comprises 16 residues. Between the trimmed V and J ends, which lost 2 bases and 0 bases, there was a span of 14 bases. Germline V gene sequence: CDR1 GTSNPN, CDR2 SVGIG (reference sequence). CDR3 DNA: TGTGCCTGGAGTTCTTACAACGGGTACTCTGGAAACACCATATATTTT. This gives the protein CAWSSYNGYSGNTIYF.

The J gene is TRBJ1-6, the V gene TRBV30, with D possibly TRBD1 on 5 matching bases. Trimming took off 3 bases at V and 6 bases at J, with 12 bases between the two ends. CDR1 is GTSNPN, CDR2 SVGIG, per germline (reference sequence). This CDR3 region has 14 residues. The CDR3 loop is CAWSQGLGNSPLHF. In nucleotides, the CDR3 is TGTGCCTGGAGCCAGGGTCTTGGTAATTCACCCCTCCACTTT.

This chain connects TRBV2 to TRBJ1-5, with D hard to call. Trimming left V 7 bases short and J 9 bases short, with 16 bases between. CDR1 and CDR2 (germline): SNHLY, FYNNEI. The CDR3 is made up of 13 amino acids. The CDR3 bases are TGTGCCAGCACCTCTCGCGGCGCAACGCCCCAGCATTTT. It is translated as CASTSRGATPQHF.

The V and J genes are TRBV7-3 and TRBJ2-1; a weak D match, TRBD1 (6 bases). Germline V gene data show CDR1 as SGHTA and CDR2 as FQGTGA. The CDR3 consists of 14 residues. Deletions cut 4 bases from V and 6 bases from J, with 13 bases between. The CDR3 DNA follows: TGTGCCAGCAGCTCGGACAGTCAGGGCAATGAGCAGTTCTTC. It translates to CASSSDSQGNEQFF.

The CDR3 protein is CASSLARGDEQFF. CDR3 nucleotides: TGCGCCAGCAGCTTGGCTAGGGGCGATGAGCAGTTCTTC. The chain recombines TRBV5-1 with TRBJ2-1; TRBD1 might be the D (5 bases). The germline CDR1 and CDR2 sequences are SGHRS and YFSETQ. This CDR3 region has 13 residues. Trimming took off 0 bases at V and 8 bases at J, with 9 bases between the two ends.